This T cell receptor beta chain was recovered during a study of cytomegalovirus exposure and HLA in healthy donors. J was trimmed by 14 bases and V by 2 bases; bases with no gene match: 5. Germline V lookup: CDR1 SEHNR, CDR2 FQNEAQ (reference sequence). This CDR3 is built from 11 residues. PCR employed 60 Vbeta and 13 Jbeta primers. Data came from immunoSEQ multiplex PCR; TCRdb stores just in-frame clones and leaves some out. The profile shows approximately 40,000 clones, less than 85% of them singletons. V usage is TRBV7-9 and J usage is TRBJ1-2; TRBD1 matches at 7 bases. The source material was PBMCs. The source of this sequence is a young woman in good health and CMV-seropositive. The CDR3 nucleotides read TGTGCCAGCAGCTTACCCGGACAGGAAACCTTC. Its protein is CASSLPGQETF.